This TCR beta chain was captured by sequencing in a study of lymphopenia after photon versus proton radiotherapy. The protocol was immunoSEQ multiplex PCR, while the TCRdb copy is restricted to in-frame clones and leaves out a portion. This table has 150,000 or so clones, roughly nine tenths appearing once. Findings of the study overall: Under photons, naive T cells and diversity fell while effector/memory populations rose.

This clone was observed a single time. No antigen is known for it. Between the trimmed V and J ends, which lost 0 bases and 4 bases, there was a span of 11 bases. Per the germline V gene, CDR1 is SGHRS and CDR2 is YFSETQ. The CDR3 spans 15 residues. The sequence was obtained from a man aged 50 or older with gastric cancer. This rearrangement joins TRBV5-1 to TRBJ1-5, with D tentatively TRBD1 (5 bases). The sequencing here drew on peripheral blood, taken from a patient treated with photon-based radiotherapy. As DNA, the CDR3 is TGCGCCAGCAGCTTGGGGGACTCGCCTAATCAGCCCCAGCATTTT. Translating it yields CASSLGDSPNQPQHF.